Listed here are 9 T cell receptor beta chains from one sample, sequenced in a study of identical twins (dated by TCRdb to 2016 to 2017). Receptors were amplified or captured by 5' RACE. Reads for this sample came from an Illumina HiSeq 2000. The public sequencing data were trimmed at Q25 with fastp and processed into clonotypes with MiXCR by TCRdb, which kept only in-frame beta chains. Identical CDR3 proteins give one entry, which carries the most common genes and DNA. The sample records 450,000 to 650,000 distinct CDR3 sequences, nearly 10% of which are singletons. The ten largest clones capture 2.5% to 3.5% of the sample. In addition, the sample was reused for a study of yellow fever vaccine responses in identical twins.

Sequences were obtained from PBMCs. The origin of the receptors is a woman aged 18 to 35 in good health.

Concerning this clonotype: A read error may explain this, as a much larger clone is one base away. The V gene is TRBV14, the J gene TRBJ2-7; D is unclear. The CDR3 has 13 residues. The germline V gene has CDR1 SGHDN and CDR2 FVKESK. The V and J ends lost 1 base and 3 bases respectively, with 7 bases between them. The CDR3 region has the DNA TGTGCCAGCAGCCAAGTACACGGCTACGAGCAGTACTTC. This gives the protein CASSQVHGYEQYF.

This clonotype was counted many times. In DNA form, the CDR3 reads TGTGCCAGCTCACCTACTTGGAACACCGGGGAGCTGTTTTTT. It translates to CASSPTWNTGELFF. The genes are TRBV18 and TRBJ2-2; D gene uncertain. This CDR3 has 14 amino acids. Germline lookup yields CDR1 KGHSH and CDR2 LQKENI. The germline V and J ends were trimmed by 3 bases and 1 base, with 6 bases remaining between them.

This clonotype was seen many times. The chain recombines TRBV12-3 or TRBV12-4 with TRBJ1-1; D remains unclear. The ends were cut back, 3 bases at V and 1 base at J, with 6 bases in the middle. This CDR3 spans 13 amino acids. CDR3 region: CASSFSWNTEAFF. CDR3 sequence (DNA): TGTGCCAGCAGTTTTTCCTGGAACACTGAAGCTTTCTTT.

The chain links TRBV29-1 to TRBJ2-7, with 11 bases fitting TRBD1. This CDR3 contains 14 residues. J lost 2 bases, V lost 4 bases, and 4 bases had no gene match. The germline V gene encodes CDR1 SQVTM and CDR2 ANQGSEA. As DNA, the CDR3 is TGCAGCGTTGCCTCGGGACAGGGGGCCTACGAGCAGTACTTC. This gives the protein CSVASGQGAYEQYF.

This clonotype was seen at least ten times. The chain has TRBV7-2 and TRBJ2-7; 9 nucleotides match TRBD1. The ends lost 5 bases at V and 5 bases at J; junction bases unmatched: 16. Per the germline V gene, CDR1 is SGHTA and CDR2 is FQGNSA. The CDR3 has 17 residues. CDR3 nucleotide sequence: TGTGCCAGCAGCCCGGTGTCGGACAGGGGTCCAGTACACGAGCAGTACTTC. Translated, it gives CASSPVSDRGPVHEQYF.

The chain recombines TRBV28 with TRBJ2-1, with D possibly being TRBD1 (6 bases). V was cut by 3 bases and J by 13 bases, with 13 bases left in between. CDR1 is MDHEN, CDR2 SYDVKM, per germline. The CDR3 loop spans 12 amino acids. CDR3 protein: CASSLGAIGQFF. In nucleotides, the CDR3 is TGTGCCAGCAGTTTGGGGGCGATAGGTCAGTTCTTC.

This clonotype was seen more than once but under ten times. Sequence at one end of the junction differs from germline and may be a read error. J is TRBJ2-5 and V is TRBV7-7, with 8 bases identical to TRBD2. The CDR3 is 13 residues long. Germline V gene data show CDR1 as SSHAT and CDR2 as FNYEAQ (reference sequence). The CDR3 DNA is TGTGCTAGCAGCTTAAGCGGGGGTCGGGCCCAGTACTTC. Amino acid sequence: CASSLSGGRAQYF.

The chain links TRBV14 to TRBJ1-6; TRBD1 aligns across 7 bases. Looked up from germline, CDR1 is SGHDN and CDR2 is FVKESK. This CDR3 region has 16 residues. V gave up 2 bases and J gave up 9 bases; unmatched junction bases: 10. For the CDR3, the DNA is TGTGCCAGCAGCCAAAAACAGGGGAAGCATGCTTCACCCCTCCACTTT. Amino acids: CASSQKQGKHASPLHF.

The V gene is TRBV20-1, the J gene TRBJ2-5, with D unclear. The CDR3 runs to 14 residues. Per the germline V gene, CDR1 is DFQATT and CDR2 is SNEGSKA (reference sequence). Trimming shortened V by 3 bases and J by 2 bases, and 13 bases separated the two germline ends. The CDR3 loop is CSARTRVWQETQYF. As DNA, the CDR3 is TGCAGTGCTAGGACTCGGGTGTGGCAAGAGACCCAGTACTTC.